This T cell receptor (beta chain) was identified in a study of cytomegalovirus exposure and HLA in healthy donors. Overall study: Later, an analysis reported that the 120 or so validation repertoires had used the same platform as the roughly 720 first-cohort repertoires. Overall study findings and caveats: The investigators catalogued 164 TCR beta chains as cytomegalovirus-associated. A subsequent analysis found that TCR clusters from the first cohort also tended to co-occur in the approximately 130 validation repertoires, with about 94% of cluster scores above 0.

Concerning this clone itself: What it recognizes is unknown.

Sequencing used immunoSEQ multiplex PCR; TCRdb keeps in-frame clones, though not all of them. The table lists about 140,000 clones, around 88% of them singletons. Germline V lookup: CDR1 SQVTM, CDR2 ANQGSEA. CDR3 length equals 13 residues. Trimming shortened V by 7 bases and J by 6 bases, and 18 bases separated the two germline ends. The rearrangement uses TRBV29-1 and TRBJ2-5; a weak D match, TRBD1 (5 bases). The sequenced sample was PBMCs. This clonotype was obtained from a woman aged 18-35 years in good health and CMV-seropositive. The CDR3 sequence: CSAAGVGQQTQYF. DNA for the CDR3: TGCAGCGCCGCCGGCGTCGGACAACAGACCCAGTACTTC.